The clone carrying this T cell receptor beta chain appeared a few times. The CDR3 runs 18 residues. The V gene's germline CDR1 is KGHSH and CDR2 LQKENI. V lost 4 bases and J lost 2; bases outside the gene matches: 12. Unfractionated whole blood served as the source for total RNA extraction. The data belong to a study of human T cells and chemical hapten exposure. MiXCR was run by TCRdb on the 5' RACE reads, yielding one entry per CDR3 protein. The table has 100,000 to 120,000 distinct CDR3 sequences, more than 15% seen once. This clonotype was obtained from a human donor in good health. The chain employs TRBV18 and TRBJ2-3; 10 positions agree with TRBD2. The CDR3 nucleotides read TGTGCCAGCTCACTTCGCTCCGGCCTAGCGGGAGACACAGATACGCAGTATTTT. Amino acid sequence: CASSLRSGLAGDTDTQYF.